The 9 T cell receptor beta chains listed next were all sequenced from one sample in a study of shared clonotypes between healthy human individuals (dated by TCRdb to the early 2020s). The receptor library was made with the immunoSEQ multiplex PCR assay. Imported from immuneACCESS, the table was reduced by TCRdb to in-frame sequences with V and J called. These copies leave out some clones; in studies compared against another copy, an unresolved V gene accounts for under half, and the cause of the remainder is not known. Counted in this sample were 2.5 million or so clones; approximately 90% of them appeared once. Over 0.12% of the sample is taken by the ten largest. Material: naive CD4+ T cells sorted from blood. The cell subset or site label, as the study defines it: CD45RA+ positively selected. The receptors derive from a man aged 18 to 30 in good health.

The chain recombines TRBV25-1 with TRBJ2-5; D is perhaps TRBD2 (5 bases). The CDR3 spans 17 residues. Germline V CDR1 and CDR2: MGHDK, SYGVNS. Trimming shortened V by 1 base and J by 5 bases, and 20 bases separated the two germline ends. CDR3: CASSESMVGLGGETQYF. Written as DNA, the CDR3 is TGTGCCAGCAGTGAATCAATGGTCGGCCTTGGAGGCGAGACCCAGTACTTC.

Points on this clone: This specimen includes other DNA sequences encoding the same CDR3. The gene calls are TRBV7-9 and TRBJ1-5; 8 nucleotides match TRBD1. This CDR3 comprises 15 residues. From germline, CDR1 is SEHNR and CDR2 FQNEAQ (reference sequence). After removal of 1 base from V and 7 bases from J, the junction contained 6 bases not matched to a gene. CDR3 coding DNA: TGTGCCAGCAGCTTAGGTGGACAGGGAGGGCAGCCCCAGCATTTT. It is translated as CASSLGGQGGQPQHF.

The CDR3 region is CASSVPGQGAWGNTIYF. DNA of the CDR3: TGTGCCAGCAGTGTCCCGGGACAGGGGGCGTGGGGAAACACCATATATTTT. The V call is TRBV6-1, the J call TRBJ1-3; TRBD1 aligns across 12 bases. CDR1 is MNHNS, CDR2 SASEGT, per germline. Losses at the gene ends were 4 bases for V and 4 bases for J; bases not matched to a gene: 8. This CDR3 is 17 amino acids long.

The V call is TRBV19, the J call TRBJ2-1; 8 bases fit TRBD2. This CDR3 region has 16 residues. The V segment lost 3 bases and the J segment 3 bases; nucleotides outside the gene matches: 7. Germline V CDR1 and CDR2: LNHDA, SQIVND (reference sequence). As DNA, the CDR3 is TGTGCCAGTAGTATTTCCTCGGGAGGGCGCTACAATGAGCAGTTCTTC. Protein: CASSISSGGRYNEQFF.

This clone was found once. V gene TRBV5-5 combines with J gene TRBJ1-1, with 7 positions matching TRBD1. In germline, CDR1 is SGHKS, CDR2 YYEKEE (reference sequence). This CDR3 contains 16 residues. V dropped 3 bases and J dropped 4; count of bases not matched to a gene: 12. This chain's CDR3 is CASSWTATGSLTEAFF. The CDR3 DNA reads as TGTGCCAGCAGCTGGACGGCGACAGGGAGTCTCACTGAAGCTTTCTTT.

The rearrangement joins TRBV27 to TRBJ2-1; 15 nucleotides match TRBD2. J lost 8 bases, V lost 5 bases, and 10 bases had no gene match. Germline V gives CDR1 MNHEY, CDR2 SMNVEV (reference sequence). This CDR3 region has 17 residues. CDR3 bases: TGTGCCAGCAGTCAGACCCGGACTAGCGGGAGGGGGGATGAGCAGTTCTTC. Its protein is CASSQTRTSGRGDEQFF.

The genes are TRBV11-2 and TRBJ2-7; 9 bases align to TRBD2. This CDR3 is built from 18 residues. Germline V gene sequence: CDR1 SGHAT, CDR2 FQNNGV. With 2 bases clipped from V and 2 bases from J, the junction kept 13 bases outside the gene matches. This CDR3 is CASSLRWASGITAYEQYF. CDR3 in DNA: TGTGCCAGCAGCTTACGTTGGGCTAGCGGGATCACCGCCTACGAGCAGTACTTC.

The CDR3 spells CASSLESSLGHGYTF. For the CDR3, the DNA is TGTGCCAGCAGCTTAGAATCGTCCTTGGGCCATGGCTACACCTTC. The chain joins TRBV7-9 to TRBJ1-2, with D hard to call. V was cut by 1 base and J by 6 bases, with 15 bases left in between. The CDR3 runs 15 residues. Germline V gene sequence: CDR1 SEHNR, CDR2 FQNEAQ (reference sequence).

This clone has only one observation. The rearrangement joins TRBV10-3 to TRBJ1-3; D gene unclear. The ends were cut back, 10 bases at V and 0 bases at J, with 10 bases in the middle. There are 13 residues in the CDR3. Germline V gives CDR1 ENHRY, CDR2 SYGVKD. CDR3 sequence reads: CATLSVSGNTIYF. CDR3 DNA: TGTGCCACCCTGTCAGTCTCTGGAAACACCATATATTTT.